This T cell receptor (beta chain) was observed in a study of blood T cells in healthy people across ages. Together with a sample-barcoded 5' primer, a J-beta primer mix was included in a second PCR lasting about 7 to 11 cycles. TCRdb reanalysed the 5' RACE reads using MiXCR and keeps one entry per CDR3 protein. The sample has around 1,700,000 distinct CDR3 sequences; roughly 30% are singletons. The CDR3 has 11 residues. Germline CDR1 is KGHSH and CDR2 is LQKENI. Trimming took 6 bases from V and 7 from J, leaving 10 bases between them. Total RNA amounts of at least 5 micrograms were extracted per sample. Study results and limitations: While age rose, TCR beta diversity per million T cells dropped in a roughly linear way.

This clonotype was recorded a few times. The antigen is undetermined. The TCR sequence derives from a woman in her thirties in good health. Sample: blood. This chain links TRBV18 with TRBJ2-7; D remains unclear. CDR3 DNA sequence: TGTGCCAGCTCGCCCAAGGGAGAGCAGTACTTC. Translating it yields CASSPKGEQYF.